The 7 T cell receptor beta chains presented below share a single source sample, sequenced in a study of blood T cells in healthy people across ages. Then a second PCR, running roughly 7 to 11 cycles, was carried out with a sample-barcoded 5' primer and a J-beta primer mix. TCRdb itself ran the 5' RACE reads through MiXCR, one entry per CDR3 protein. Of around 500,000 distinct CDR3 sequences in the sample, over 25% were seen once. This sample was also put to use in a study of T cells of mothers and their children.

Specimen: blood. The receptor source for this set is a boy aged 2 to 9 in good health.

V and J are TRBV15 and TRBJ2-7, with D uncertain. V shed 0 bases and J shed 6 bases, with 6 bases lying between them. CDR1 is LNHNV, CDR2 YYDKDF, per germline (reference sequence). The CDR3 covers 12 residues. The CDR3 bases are TGTGCCACCAGCAGAGACTTCACCGAGCAGTACTTC. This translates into CATSRDFTEQYF.

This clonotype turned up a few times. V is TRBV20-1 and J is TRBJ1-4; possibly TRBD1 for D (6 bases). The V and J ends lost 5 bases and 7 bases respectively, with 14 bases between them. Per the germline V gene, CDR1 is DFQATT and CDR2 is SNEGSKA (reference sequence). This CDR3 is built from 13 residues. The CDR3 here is CSASRGRFEKLFF. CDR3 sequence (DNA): TGCAGTGCTTCGAGGGGGAGGTTTGAAAAACTGTTTTTT.

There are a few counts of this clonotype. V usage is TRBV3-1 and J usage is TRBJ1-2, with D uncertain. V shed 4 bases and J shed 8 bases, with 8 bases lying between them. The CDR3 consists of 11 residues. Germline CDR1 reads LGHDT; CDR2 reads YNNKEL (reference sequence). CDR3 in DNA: TGTGCCAGCAGCCGAGAAGGGGGCTACACCTTC. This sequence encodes CASSREGGYTF.

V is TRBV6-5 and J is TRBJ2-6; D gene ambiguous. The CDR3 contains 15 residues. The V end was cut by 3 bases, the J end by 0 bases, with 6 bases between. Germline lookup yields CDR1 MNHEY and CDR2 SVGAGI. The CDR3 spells CASSYWYSGANVLTF. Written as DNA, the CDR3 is TGTGCCAGCAGTTATTGGTACTCTGGGGCCAACGTCCTGACTTTC.

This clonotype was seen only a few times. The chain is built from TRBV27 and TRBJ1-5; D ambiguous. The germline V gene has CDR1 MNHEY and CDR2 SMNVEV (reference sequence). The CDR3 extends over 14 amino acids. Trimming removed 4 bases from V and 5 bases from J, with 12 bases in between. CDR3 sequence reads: CASSSDKWDQPQHF. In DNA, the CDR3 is TGTGCCAGCAGTTCCGACAAGTGGGATCAGCCCCAGCATTTT.

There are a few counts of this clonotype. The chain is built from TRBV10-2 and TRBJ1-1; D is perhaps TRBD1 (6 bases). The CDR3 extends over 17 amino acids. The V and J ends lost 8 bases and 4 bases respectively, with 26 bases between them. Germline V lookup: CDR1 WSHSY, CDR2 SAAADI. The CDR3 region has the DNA TGCGCCAGCTCGCGGCCCCTCACACAGGGAAGAAGCACTGAAGCTTTCTTT. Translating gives CASSRPLTQGRSTEAFF.

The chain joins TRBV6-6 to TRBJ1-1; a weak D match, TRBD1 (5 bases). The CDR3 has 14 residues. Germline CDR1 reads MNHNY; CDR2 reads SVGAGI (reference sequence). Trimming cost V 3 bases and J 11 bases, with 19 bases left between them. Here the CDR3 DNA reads TGTGCCAGCAGTTATTTCAGACCGGGGCTCGACGCTTTCTTT. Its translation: CASSYFRPGLDAFF.